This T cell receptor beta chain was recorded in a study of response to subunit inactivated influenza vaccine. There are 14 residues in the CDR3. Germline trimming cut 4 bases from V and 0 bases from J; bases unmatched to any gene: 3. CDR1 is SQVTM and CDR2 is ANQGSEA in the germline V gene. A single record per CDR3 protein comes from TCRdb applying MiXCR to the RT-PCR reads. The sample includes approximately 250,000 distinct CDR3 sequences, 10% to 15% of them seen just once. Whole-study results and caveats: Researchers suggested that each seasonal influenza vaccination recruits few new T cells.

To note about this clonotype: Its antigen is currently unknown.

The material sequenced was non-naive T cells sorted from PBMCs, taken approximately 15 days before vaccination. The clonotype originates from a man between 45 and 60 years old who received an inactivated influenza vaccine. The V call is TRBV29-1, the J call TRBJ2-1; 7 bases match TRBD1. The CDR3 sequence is CSVVTGSSYNEQFF. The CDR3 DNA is TGCAGCGTTGTGACAGGGAGCTCCTACAATGAGCAGTTCTTC.